Here is one TCR beta chain with its context. TCRdb's copy holds only in-frame clones and misses some; the assay was immunoSEQ multiplex PCR. The table records under 250,000 clones, around 82% of them present only once. The CDR3 sequence is 15 residues long. The germline V gene has CDR1 KGHSH and CDR2 LQKENI. J was trimmed by 6 bases and V by 0 bases; bases with no gene match: 6. This specimen comes from a study of blood T cell repertoires in COVID-19. The chain recombines TRBV18 with TRBJ2-7; 9 positions match TRBD1. Specimen: peripheral blood. This sequence was found in a woman older than 75 with acute or convalescent COVID-19. The chain's CDR3 is CASSPPTGGPFEQYF. CDR3 sequence (DNA): TGTGCCAGCTCACCACCGACAGGGGGTCCTTTCGAGCAGTACTTC.